Shown below are 7 T cell receptor beta chains from a single sample sequenced in a study of blood T cells in healthy people across ages. Sample-barcoded 5' priming and a J-beta primer mix drove a second PCR of 7 to 11 cycles. TCRdb fed the 5' RACE reads into MiXCR, producing one record per CDR3 protein. The sample has approximately 690,000 distinct CDR3 sequences; approximately 59% are singletons. The sample was blood. The receptors were gathered from a man aged 55 to 69 in good health.

This clonotype was detected a few times. The chain couples TRBV7-2 to TRBJ2-7; 9 positions match TRBD2. Germline V gene data show CDR1 as SGHTA and CDR2 as FQGNSA. This CDR3 is 19 amino acids long. Losses at the gene ends were 4 bases for V and 4 bases for J; bases not matched to a gene: 20. The CDR3: CASSSPRSVGGGARYEQYF. The DNA of the CDR3 is TGTGCCAGCAGCTCCCCCCGCTCTGTAGGCGGGGGGGCGCGGTACGAGCAGTACTTC.

This clonotype showed up just a few times. The chain recombines TRBV2 with TRBJ2-3; D not certain. With 3 bases removed from V and 8 bases from J, the gap between germline ends came to 3 bases. This CDR3 has 10 amino acids. Germline V gene data show CDR1 as SNHLY and CDR2 as FYNNEI. The DNA for the CDR3 is TGTGCCAGCAGTGACTCTACGCAGTATTTT. It specifies CASSDSTQYF.

This sequence joins TRBV10-1 and TRBJ2-1; the D gene is possibly TRBD2 (5 bases). Trimming took 9 bases from V and 8 from J, leaving 23 bases between them. This CDR3 spans 15 amino acids. Per germline, CDR1 WNHNN and CDR2 SYGVQD (reference sequence). The CDR3 region has the DNA TGCGCCAGACGGGAAAGGCTAGGGATCCCCGATGAGCAGTTCTTC. This translates into CARRERLGIPDEQFF.

This clonotype has just one count. The chain employs TRBV5-1 and TRBJ1-6, with TRBD1 matching 7 bases. V was pared by 3 bases and J by 11 bases, with 11 bases of the junction left unmatched. This CDR3 has 15 amino acids. CDR1 and CDR2 from the germline V gene are SGHRS and YFSETQ. CDR3 sequence reads: CASSSRDSARAPLHF. CDR3 DNA sequence: TGCGCCAGCAGCTCCCGGGACAGCGCCCGGGCACCCCTCCACTTT. Full variable domain (remainder filled in from reference TRBV5-1 and TRBJ1-6): KAGVTQTPRYLIKTRGQQVTLSCSPISGHRSVSWYQQTPGQGLQFLFEYFSETQRNKGNFPGRFSGRQFSNSRSEMNVSTLELGDSALYLCASSSRDSARAPLHFGNGTRLTVT.

This clonotype was seen a handful of times. The J gene is TRBJ2-1, the V gene TRBV20-1, with 8 bases matching TRBD2. Unmatched junction bases numbered 5, after V lost 2 bases and J lost 2 bases. The CDR3 covers 15 residues. Germline CDR1 reads DFQATT; CDR2 reads SNEGSKA (reference sequence). In DNA, the CDR3 is TGCAGTGCTAGACCACGCGGGAGGACCTACAATGAGCAGTTCTTC. It codes for CSARPRGRTYNEQFF.

The chain has TRBV11-2 and TRBJ1-2; D unclear. V dropped 6 bases and J dropped 3 bases, with 14 bases sitting between them. The CDR3 is made up of 14 amino acids. Per germline, CDR1 SGHAT and CDR2 FQNNGV. The CDR3 DNA reads as TGTGCCAGCAGGCCCGGTGGGCCCTACTATGGCTACACCTTC. This translates into CASRPGGPYYGYTF.

This chain uses TRBV20-1 with TRBJ1-2; 7 bases are a match to TRBD1. The CDR3 is made up of 14 amino acids. Looked up from germline, CDR1 is DFQATT and CDR2 is SNEGSKA (reference sequence). V shed 5 bases, J shed 5 bases, and the junction held 11 bases outside the gene matches. The CDR3: CSAPTMTGKYGYTF. CDR3 bases: TGCAGTGCTCCAACCATGACAGGGAAATATGGCTACACCTTC.